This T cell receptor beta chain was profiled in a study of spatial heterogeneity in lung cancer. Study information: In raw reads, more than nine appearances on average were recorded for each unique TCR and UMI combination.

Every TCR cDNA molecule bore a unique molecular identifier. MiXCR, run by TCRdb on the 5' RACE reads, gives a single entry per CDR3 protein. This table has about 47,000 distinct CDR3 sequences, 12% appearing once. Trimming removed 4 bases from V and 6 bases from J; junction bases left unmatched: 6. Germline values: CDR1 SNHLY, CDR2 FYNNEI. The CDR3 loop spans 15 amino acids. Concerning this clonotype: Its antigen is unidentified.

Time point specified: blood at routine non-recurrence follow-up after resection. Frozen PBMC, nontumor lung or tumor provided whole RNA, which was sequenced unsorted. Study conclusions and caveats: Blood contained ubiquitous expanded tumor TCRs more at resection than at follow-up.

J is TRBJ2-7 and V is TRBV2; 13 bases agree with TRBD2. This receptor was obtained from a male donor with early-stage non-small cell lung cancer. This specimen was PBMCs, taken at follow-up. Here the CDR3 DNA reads TGTGCCAGCAGTGGACTAGCGGGGGGCCAGTCCGAGCAGTACTTC. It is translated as CASSGLAGGQSEQYF.